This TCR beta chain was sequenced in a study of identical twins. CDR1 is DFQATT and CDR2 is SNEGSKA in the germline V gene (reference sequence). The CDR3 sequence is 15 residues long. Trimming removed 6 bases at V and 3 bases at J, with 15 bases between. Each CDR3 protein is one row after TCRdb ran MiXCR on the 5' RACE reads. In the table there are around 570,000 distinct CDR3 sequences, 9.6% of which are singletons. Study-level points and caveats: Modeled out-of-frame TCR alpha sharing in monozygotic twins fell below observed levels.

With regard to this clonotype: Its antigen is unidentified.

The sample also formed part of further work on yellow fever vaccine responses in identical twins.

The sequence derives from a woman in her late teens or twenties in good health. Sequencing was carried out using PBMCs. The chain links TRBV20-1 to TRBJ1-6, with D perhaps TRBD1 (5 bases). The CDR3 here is CSALTGDSYNSPLHF. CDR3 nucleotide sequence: TGCAGTGCCTTGACGGGAGACAGCTATAATTCACCCCTCCACTTT.